This TCR beta chain originates from a study of blood T cell repertoires in COVID-19. About the research overall: Collection of acute and convalescent COVID-19 samples took place in the United States, Italy and Spain.

Germline-derived CDR1 and CDR2 are GTSNPN and SVGIG (reference sequence). The V and J ends lost 1 base and 4 bases respectively, with 16 bases between them. The CDR3 runs to 15 residues. The protocol was immunoSEQ multiplex PCR, while the TCRdb copy is restricted to in-frame clones and leaves out a portion. The profile shows about 64,000 clones, over 60% of them singletons. The TCR originated in a human donor in a cohort sampled during active COVID-19. The material sequenced was peripheral blood. The chain is built from TRBV30 and TRBJ1-2; D may be TRBD1 (5 bases). The CDR3 sequence is CAWSGRSQGFYGYTF. The CDR3 DNA is TGTGCCTGGAGTGGTCGCTCTCAGGGATTCTATGGCTACACCTTC. Combining the CDR3 with reference TRBV30 and TRBJ1-2 gives the whole variable domain SQTIHQWPATLVQPVGSPLSLECTVEGTSNPNLYWYRQAAGRGLQLLFYSVGIGQISSEVPQNLSASRPQDRQFILSSKKLLLSDSGFYLCAWSGRSQGFYGYTFGSGTRLTVV.